This T cell receptor beta chain derives from a study of graft-versus-host responses after intestinal transplantation. As for the study in general: Transplants were multivisceral, liver-intestinal, or isolated intestinal. The study gave all recipients anti-thymocyte globulin induction, then tacrolimus and steroids for 2 to 3 years.

Profiling relied on immunoSEQ multiplex PCR, and the TCRdb table lists in-frame clones only, not all of them. The sample has under 5,500 clones, 77% seen once; the top ten hold roughly 6.7%. In regard to this clone: Its antigen is not identified.

Notes on the study in general: Detection of GvH clones occurred in recipient marrow, and some had their first appearance in ileum or blood.

Germline CDR1 is SGHTA and CDR2 is FQGNSA. This CDR3 is 15 amino acids long. With 4 bases removed from V and 2 bases from J, the gap between germline ends came to 12 bases. Intraepithelial lymphocytes and lamina propria lymphocytes were released through processing of graft tissue. The sequence was collected from a human patient who received an intestinal transplant, so some T cells may come from the graft donor. Source: ileum tissue, taken 9 days after transplant. The chain joins TRBV7-2 to TRBJ2-4; TRBD1 might be the D (6 bases). The CDR3 nucleotides are TGTGCCAGCAGCTGGGCACAGGGTTCCAAAAACATTCAGTACTTC. This sequence encodes CASSWAQGSKNIQYF.